The rows below give T cell receptor beta chains drawn from one sample of a study of blood T cell repertoires in COVID-19. TCRdb's copy holds only in-frame clones and misses some; the assay was immunoSEQ multiplex PCR. Among about 130,000 clones, more than 75% were seen once, and the ten largest hold around 2.3%. The specimen sequenced was peripheral blood. Receptors were obtained from a man aged 45-60 years with active COVID-19. The CDR3 runs from the conserved cysteine through the conserved F or W. D genes are given only for firm matches. Clone size appears in some rows only: once, few, many, or a class for an expanded clone.

size: -
D: TRBD2
V: TRBV15
J: TRBJ2-3
DNA: TGTGCCACCAGCAGATCGGGACTAGCGGGGGGGATCACAGATACGCAGTATTTT
CDR3: CATSRSGLAGGITDTQYF

size: few
D: TRBD1
V: TRBV19
J: TRBJ2-7
DNA: TGTGCCAGTAGCGGGGACAGACCCTACGAGCAGTACTTC
CDR3: CASSGDRPYEQYF

size: -
D: -
V: TRBV5-8
J: TRBJ2-7
DNA: TGTGCCAGCAGCAATCCACAGGGTTCGAACGAGCAGTACTTC
CDR3: CASSNPQGSNEQYF

size: -
D: TRBD1
V: TRBV2
J: TRBJ2-7
DNA: TGTGCCAGCTCCCGACAGGGCGAGCCCTACGAGCAGTACTTC
CDR3: CASSRQGEPYEQYF

size: -
D: -
V: TRBV19
J: TRBJ2-7
DNA: TGTGCCAGTAAGTGGCAGGCCCTCTCCTACGAGCAGTACTTC
CDR3: CASKWQALSYEQYF

size: -
D: -
V: TRBV14
J: TRBJ2-3
DNA: TGTGCCAGCAGCCAAGATAAGATGGACTTGGGTAGCACAGATACGCAGTATTTT
CDR3: CASSQDKMDLGSTDTQYF

size: once
D: TRBD1
V: TRBV7-8
J: TRBJ1-2
DNA: TGTGCCAGCAGCCCCGGACAGGCCTACATTAACTATGGCTACACCTTC
CDR3: CASSPGQAYINYGYTF

size: -
D: -
V: TRBV7-9
J: TRBJ2-7
DNA: TGTGCCAGCAGCTTGGGCTTCTCCTACGAGCAGTACTTC
CDR3: CASSLGFSYEQYF

size: few
D: -
V: TRBV10-1
J: TRBJ1-1
DNA: TGCGCCAGCAGTACTAAGAACACTGAAGCTTTCTTT
CDR3: CASSTKNTEAFF

size: -
D: -
V: TRBV2
J: TRBJ2-7
DNA: TGTGCCAGCAGTGATCCCGGGTGGACCTACGAGCAGTACTTC
CDR3: CASSDPGWTYEQYF

size: -
D: -
V: TRBV11-2
J: TRBJ1-1
DNA: TGTGCCAGCAGCCCCCCAGGGGCGAACACTGAAGCTTTCTTT
CDR3: CASSPPGANTEAFF

size: -
D: -
V: TRBV5-1
J: TRBJ2-7
DNA: TGCGCCAGCAGCTTGGCTCGTTTCGACAGGGAGCAGTACTTC
CDR3: CASSLARFDREQYF

size: -
D: -
V: TRBV3-1/TRBV3-2
J: TRBJ2-3
DNA: TGTGCCAGCAGCCTGACGCGGGGAGGAGCAGATACGCAGTATTTT
CDR3: CASSLTRGGADTQYF

size: -
D: TRBD2
V: TRBV9
J: TRBJ2-3
DNA: TGTGCCAGCAGCGTAGTAACTAGCGGGACCGATACGCAGTATTTT
CDR3: CASSVVTSGTDTQYF

size: -
D: -
V: TRBV2
J: TRBJ2-3
DNA: TGTGCCAGCACTGGGCTCCCAGGGGATACGCAGTATTTT
CDR3: CASTGLPGDTQYF

size: few
D: TRBD1
V: TRBV10-1
J: TRBJ2-2
DNA: TGCGCCAGCAGCTCAAGCGTTCCGGGACAGTTACCAAAAGCGAACACCGGGGAGCTGTTTTTT
CDR3: CASSSSVPGQLPKANTGELFF

size: -
D: TRBD2
V: TRBV6-4
J: TRBJ2-7
DNA: TGTGCCAGCAGTGACGGGTTGGCGTCGGGACTATGGGCCGAGCAGTACTTC
CDR3: CASSDGLASGLWAEQYF

size: -
D: TRBD1
V: TRBV11-2
J: TRBJ1-6
DNA: TGTGCCAGCAGCTCAAACAGGGGTGGTTCACCCCTCCACTTT
CDR3: CASSSNRGGSPLHF

size: -
D: TRBD2
V: TRBV2
J: TRBJ2-2
DNA: TGTGCCAGCAGTGCCATCGGACTAGCGGGGAACACCGGGGAGCTGTTTTTT
CDR3: CASSAIGLAGNTGELFF

size: -
D: TRBD2
V: TRBV7-2
J: TRBJ2-7
DNA: TGTGCCAGCAGCTTAGGTCGGGGGGGCTACGAGCAGTACTTC
CDR3: CASSLGRGGYEQYF

size: -
D: -
V: TRBV2
J: TRBJ1-1
DNA: TGTGCCAGCCTTCTACCCCCTAACACTGAAGCTTTCTTT
CDR3: CASLLPPNTEAFF

size: -
D: TRBD1
V: TRBV10-3
J: TRBJ2-7
DNA: TGTGCCATACAGGGGGCTTACGAGCAGTACTTC
CDR3: CAIQGAYEQYF

size: -
D: -
V: TRBV6-6
J: TRBJ2-1
DNA: TGTGCCAGCAGCCGCGGGCACTACAATGAGCAGTTCTTC
CDR3: CASSRGHYNEQFF

size: -
D: -
V: TRBV5-1
J: TRBJ1-2
DNA: TGCGCCAGCAGCTTGCAGGGGAGCAACTATGGCTACACCTTC
CDR3: CASSLQGSNYGYTF

size: -
D: TRBD2
V: TRBV5-4
J: TRBJ2-7
DNA: TGTGCCAGCACTACTCAAGGGACTAGCGGGGGGAAGCAGTACTTC
CDR3: CASTTQGTSGGKQYF

size: once
D: TRBD2
V: TRBV30
J: TRBJ2-1
DNA: TGTGCCTGGAGTGTACGGGGTCGGCTAGCGGGGCTTGTTTGGTTCTTC
CDR3: CAWSVRGRLAGLVWFF

size: -
D: TRBD1
V: TRBV30
J: TRBJ1-6
DNA: TGTGCCTGGAGTAGGGGACAGCGGGCACCCCTCCACTTT
CDR3: CAWSRGQRAPLHF

size: -
D: -
V: TRBV27
J: TRBJ1-2
DNA: TGTGCCAGCACCCCTCTTAGTTATGCAGGCGGCTACACCTTC
CDR3: CASTPLSYAGGYTF

size: -
D: TRBD1
V: TRBV7-2
J: TRBJ2-7
DNA: TGTGCCAGCAGCTTAGCGGCCGGGACAGGGAGTTCCTACGAGCAGTACTTC
CDR3: CASSLAAGTGSSYEQYF

size: -
D: TRBD2
V: TRBV27
J: TRBJ2-3
DNA: TGTGCCAGCAGTTCGTCTAGCGGGGGGGACACAGATACGCAGTATTTT
CDR3: CASSSSSGGDTDTQYF

size: -
D: -
V: TRBV6-5
J: TRBJ1-2
DNA: TGTGCCAGCAGTTATGACGGGAGCTATGGCTACACCTTC
CDR3: CASSYDGSYGYTF

size: once
D: TRBD2
V: TRBV15
J: TRBJ2-5
DNA: TGTGCCACCAGCCAAACCCTAGCGGGGGGGCAAGAGACCCAGTACTTC
CDR3: CATSQTLAGGQETQYF

size: -
D: TRBD1
V: TRBV5-4
J: TRBJ1-1
DNA: TGTGCCAGCAGCCCATTGCGGGACAGGGGGCGGCCTTTCTTT
CDR3: CASSPLRDRGRPFF

size: once
D: -
V: TRBV7-9
J: TRBJ1-2
DNA: TGTGCCAGTTCAAGCGGAGTCTATGGCTACACCTTC
CDR3: CASSSGVYGYTF

size: -
D: -
V: TRBV2
J: TRBJ1-2
DNA: TGTGCCAGCAGTGTCGGCAGACGGGAAGGCTACACCTTC
CDR3: CASSVGRREGYTF

size: -
D: TRBD1
V: TRBV4-1
J: TRBJ1-6
DNA: TGCGCCAGCAGCCAAGATATCGGACAGGGTAGAGCACCCCTCCACTTT
CDR3: CASSQDIGQGRAPLHF

size: -
D: TRBD1
V: TRBV6-2/TRBV6-3
J: TRBJ2-7
DNA: TGTGCCAGCAGTGTGGGACAGCCCGGCTCCTACGAGCAGTACTTC
CDR3: CASSVGQPGSYEQYF

size: -
D: -
V: TRBV4-1
J: TRBJ2-4
DNA: TGCGCCAGCAGCCAACAGAGGAACATTCAGTACTTC
CDR3: CASSQQRNIQYF

size: few
D: -
V: TRBV10-3
J: TRBJ2-7
DNA: TGTGCCATCAGTGCTGCGGGGGCAGGGGACGAGCAGTACTTC
CDR3: CAISAAGAGDEQYF

size: -
D: -
V: TRBV3-1/TRBV3-2
J: TRBJ1-3
DNA: TGTGCCAGCAGCCAAGATCTCGGTAACACCATATATTTT
CDR3: CASSQDLGNTIYF

size: -
D: TRBD2
V: TRBV6-5
J: TRBJ2-2
DNA: TGTGCCAGCAGTTCTAGCGGAATGAACACCGGGGAGCTGTTTTTT
CDR3: CASSSSGMNTGELFF

size: -
D: -
V: TRBV11-3
J: TRBJ2-1
DNA: TGTGCCAGCAGCCCCGGGGAGGGGGTCGGGCAGTTCTTC
CDR3: CASSPGEGVGQFF

size: once
D: TRBD1
V: TRBV29-1
J: TRBJ2-5
DNA: TGCAGCGTTGAAAAGACAGGGGGAGAGACCCAGTACTTC
CDR3: CSVEKTGGETQYF

size: -
D: -
V: TRBV6-6
J: TRBJ1-2
DNA: TGTGCCAGCAGTTACAGGGGAGGGTATGGCTACACCTTC
CDR3: CASSYRGGYGYTF

size: few
D: -
V: TRBV29-1
J: TRBJ2-3
DNA: TGCAGCGTTGAATCAGGGTTGTTAGGCACAGATACGCAGTATTTT
CDR3: CSVESGLLGTDTQYF

size: -
D: TRBD1
V: TRBV6-5
J: TRBJ1-1
DNA: TGTGCCAGCAGGGACAGGGCATTGCAGACTGAAGCTTTCTTT
CDR3: CASRDRALQTEAFF

size: -
D: -
V: TRBV5-1
J: TRBJ2-5
DNA: TGCGCCAGCAGCTCCGGGTTGAAGACCCAGTACTTC
CDR3: CASSSGLKTQYF

size: -
D: -
V: TRBV6-1
J: TRBJ2-6
DNA: TGTGCCAGCAGTGAAAATGGAGGAGGGGTTGGGGCCAACGTCCTGACTTTC
CDR3: CASSENGGGVGANVLTF

size: -
D: TRBD1
V: TRBV4-1
J: TRBJ2-3
DNA: TGCGCCAGCAGCCAAGGAGTGTTGCGACAGGGGGTAACAGATACGCAGTATTTT
CDR3: CASSQGVLRQGVTDTQYF

size: -
D: -
V: TRBV3-1/TRBV3-2
J: TRBJ1-5
DNA: TGTGCCAGCAGCCAAGTTACGGGGGGCCGACCCCAGCATTTT
CDR3: CASSQVTGGRPQHF

size: -
D: -
V: TRBV6-5
J: TRBJ2-1
DNA: TGTGCCAGCAGTTACTCGGCCAGGGCGGCCCACAATGAGCAGTTCTTC
CDR3: CASSYSARAAHNEQFF

size: -
D: -
V: TRBV7-9
J: TRBJ2-5
DNA: TGTGCCAGCAGCAATTCCGAGTACCAAGAGACCCAGTACTTC
CDR3: CASSNSEYQETQYF